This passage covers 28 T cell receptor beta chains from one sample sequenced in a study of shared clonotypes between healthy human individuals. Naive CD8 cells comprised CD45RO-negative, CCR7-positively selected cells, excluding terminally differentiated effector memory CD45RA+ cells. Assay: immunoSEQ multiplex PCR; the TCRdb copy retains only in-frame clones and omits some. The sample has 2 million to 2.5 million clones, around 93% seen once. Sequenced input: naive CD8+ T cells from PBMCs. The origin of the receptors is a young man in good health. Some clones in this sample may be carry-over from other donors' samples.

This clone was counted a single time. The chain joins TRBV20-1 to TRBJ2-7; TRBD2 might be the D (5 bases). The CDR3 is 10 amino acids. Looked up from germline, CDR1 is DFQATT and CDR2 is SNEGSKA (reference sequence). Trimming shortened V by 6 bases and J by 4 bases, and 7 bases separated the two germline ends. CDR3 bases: TGCAGTGCCACTAGTTACGAGCAGTACTTC. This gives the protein CSATSYEQYF.

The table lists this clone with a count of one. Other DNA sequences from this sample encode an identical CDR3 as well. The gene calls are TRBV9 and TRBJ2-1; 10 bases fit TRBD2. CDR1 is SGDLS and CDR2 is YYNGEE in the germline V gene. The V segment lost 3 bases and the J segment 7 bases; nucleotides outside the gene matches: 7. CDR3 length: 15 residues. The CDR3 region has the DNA TGTGCCAGCAGCGAGTCCGGGACTAGCGTAAATGAGCAGTTCTTC. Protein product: CASSESGTSVNEQFF.

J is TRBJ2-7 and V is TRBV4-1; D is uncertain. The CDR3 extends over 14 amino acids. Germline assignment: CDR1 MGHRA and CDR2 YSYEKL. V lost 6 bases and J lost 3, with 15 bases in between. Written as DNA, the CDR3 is TGCGCCAGCAGGAAGTCGGACGGAAACTACGAGCAGTACTTC. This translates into CASRKSDGNYEQYF.

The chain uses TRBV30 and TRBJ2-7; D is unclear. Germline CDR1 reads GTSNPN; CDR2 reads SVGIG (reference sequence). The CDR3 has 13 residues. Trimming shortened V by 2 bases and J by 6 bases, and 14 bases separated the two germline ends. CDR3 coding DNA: TGTGCCTGGAGTCCTGGTCTCCGGGTCGAGCAGTACTTC. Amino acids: CAWSPGLRVEQYF.

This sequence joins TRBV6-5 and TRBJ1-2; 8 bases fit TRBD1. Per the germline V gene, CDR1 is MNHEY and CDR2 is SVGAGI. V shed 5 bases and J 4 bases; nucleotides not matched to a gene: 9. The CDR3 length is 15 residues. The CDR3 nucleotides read TGTGCCAGCAGTCCCGATGTGACAGGGGCCTATGGCTACACCTTC. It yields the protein CASSPDVTGAYGYTF.

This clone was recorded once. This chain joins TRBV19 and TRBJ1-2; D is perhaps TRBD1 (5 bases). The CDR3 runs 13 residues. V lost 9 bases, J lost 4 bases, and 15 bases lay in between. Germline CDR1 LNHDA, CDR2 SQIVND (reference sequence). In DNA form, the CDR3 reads TGTGCCAGCGTTGGGGCTCCCTTCTATGGCTACACCTTC. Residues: CASVGAPFYGYTF.

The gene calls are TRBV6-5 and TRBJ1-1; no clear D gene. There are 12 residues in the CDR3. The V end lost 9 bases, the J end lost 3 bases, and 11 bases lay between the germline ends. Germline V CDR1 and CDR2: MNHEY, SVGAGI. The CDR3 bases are TGTGCCAGTAAGAGTTGGGACACTGAAGCTTTCTTT. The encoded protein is CASKSWDTEAFF.

The CDR3 region has the DNA TGTGCCAGCAGTCACGGCCTTGGGTTTGATCAGCCCCAGCATTTT. This encodes CASSHGLGFDQPQHF. The chain couples TRBV6-5 to TRBJ1-5; the D is unclear. CDR3 length: 15 amino acids. Per germline, CDR1 MNHEY and CDR2 SVGAGI. Trimming removed 5 bases from V and 5 bases from J, with 16 bases in between.

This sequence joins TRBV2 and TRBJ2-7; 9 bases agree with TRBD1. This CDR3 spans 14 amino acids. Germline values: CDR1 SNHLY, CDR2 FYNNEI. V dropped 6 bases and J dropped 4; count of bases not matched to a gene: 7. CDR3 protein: CASREPGQGYEQYF. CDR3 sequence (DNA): TGTGCCAGCAGGGAACCGGGACAGGGATACGAGCAGTACTTC.

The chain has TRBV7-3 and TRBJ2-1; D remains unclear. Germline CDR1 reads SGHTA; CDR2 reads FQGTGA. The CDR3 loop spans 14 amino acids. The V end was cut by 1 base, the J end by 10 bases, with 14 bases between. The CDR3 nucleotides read TGTGCCAGCAGCTTAAATCGTGGCCAGCGAGAGCAGTTCTTC. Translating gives CASSLNRGQREQFF.

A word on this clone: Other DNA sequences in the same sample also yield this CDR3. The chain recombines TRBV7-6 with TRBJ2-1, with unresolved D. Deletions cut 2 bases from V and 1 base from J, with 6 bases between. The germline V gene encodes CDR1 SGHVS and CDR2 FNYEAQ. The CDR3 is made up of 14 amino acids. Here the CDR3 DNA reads TGTGCCAGCAGCTTATCGGGTTCCTACAATGAGCAGTTCTTC. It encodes CASSLSGSYNEQFF.

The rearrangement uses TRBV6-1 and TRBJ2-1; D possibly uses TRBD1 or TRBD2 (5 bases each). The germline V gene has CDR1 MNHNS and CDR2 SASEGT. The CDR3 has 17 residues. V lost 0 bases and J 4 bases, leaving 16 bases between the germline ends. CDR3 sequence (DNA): TGTGCCAGCAGTGAAGCGCTTGGGACCGCGCCATACAATGAGCAGTTCTTC. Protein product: CASSEALGTAPYNEQFF.

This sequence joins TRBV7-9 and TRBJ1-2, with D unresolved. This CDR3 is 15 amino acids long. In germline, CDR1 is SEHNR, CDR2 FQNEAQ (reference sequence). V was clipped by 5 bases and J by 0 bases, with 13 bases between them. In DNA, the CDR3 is TGTGCCAGCAGCAACCACGCAAACCCTAACTATGGCTACACCTTC. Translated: CASSNHANPNYGYTF. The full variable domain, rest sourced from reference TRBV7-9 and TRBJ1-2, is DTGVSQNPRHKITKRGQNVTFRCDPISEHNRLYWYRQTLGQGPEFLTYFQNEAQLEKSRLLSDRFSAERPKGSFSTLEIQRTEQGDSAMYLCASSNHANPNYGYTFGSGTRLTVV.

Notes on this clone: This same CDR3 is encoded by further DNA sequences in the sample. In DNA form, the CDR3 reads TGTGCCAGCAGCGTAGAACGGGTCTCTGGGGCCAACGTCCTGACTTTC. It codes for CASSVERVSGANVLTF. The chain recombines TRBV9 with TRBJ2-6; D is unclear. Per the germline V gene, CDR1 is SGDLS and CDR2 is YYNGEE. This CDR3 spans 16 amino acids. V was trimmed by 0 bases and J by 0 bases, leaving 7 bases between them.

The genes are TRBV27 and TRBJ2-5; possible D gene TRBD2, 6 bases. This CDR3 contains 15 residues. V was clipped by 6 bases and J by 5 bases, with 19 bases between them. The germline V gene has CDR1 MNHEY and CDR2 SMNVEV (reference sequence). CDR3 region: CASRPLSVGGETQYF. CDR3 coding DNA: TGTGCCAGCAGACCCCTTAGCGTGGGAGGCGAGACCCAGTACTTC.

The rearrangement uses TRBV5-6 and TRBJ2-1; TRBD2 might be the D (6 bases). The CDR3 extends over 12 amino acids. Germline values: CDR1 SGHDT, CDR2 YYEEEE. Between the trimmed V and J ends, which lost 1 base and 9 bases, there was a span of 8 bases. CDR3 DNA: TGTGCCAGCAGCTTGCTGGGGGGTGAGCAGTTCTTC. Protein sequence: CASSLLGGEQFF.

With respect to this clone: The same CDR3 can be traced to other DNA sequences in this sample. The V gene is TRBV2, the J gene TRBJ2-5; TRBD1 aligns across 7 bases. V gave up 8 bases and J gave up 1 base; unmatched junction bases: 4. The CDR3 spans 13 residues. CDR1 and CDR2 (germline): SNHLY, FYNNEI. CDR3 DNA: TGTGCCAGCCCGGACAGGACCCAAGAGACCCAGTACTTC. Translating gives CASPDRTQETQYF.

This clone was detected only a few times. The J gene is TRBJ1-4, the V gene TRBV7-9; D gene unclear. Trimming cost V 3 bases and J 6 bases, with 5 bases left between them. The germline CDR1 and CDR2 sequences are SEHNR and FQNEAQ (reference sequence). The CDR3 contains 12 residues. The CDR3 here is CASSLVDEKLFF. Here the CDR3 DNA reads TGTGCCAGCAGCTTGGTGGATGAAAAACTGTTTTTT.

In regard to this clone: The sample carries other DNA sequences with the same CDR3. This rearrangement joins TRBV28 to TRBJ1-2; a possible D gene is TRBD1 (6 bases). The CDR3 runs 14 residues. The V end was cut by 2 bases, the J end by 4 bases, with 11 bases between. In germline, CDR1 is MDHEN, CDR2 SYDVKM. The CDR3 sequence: CASSLPTGSYGYTF. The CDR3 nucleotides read TGTGCCAGCAGTTTACCTACAGGGAGCTATGGCTACACCTTC.

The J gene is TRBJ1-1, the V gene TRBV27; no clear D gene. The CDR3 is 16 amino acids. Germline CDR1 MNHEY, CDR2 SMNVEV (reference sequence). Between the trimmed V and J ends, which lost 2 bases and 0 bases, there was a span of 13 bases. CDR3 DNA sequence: TGTGCCAGCAGTTTAGGAGGGATGAACATGAACACTGAAGCTTTCTTT. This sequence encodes CASSLGGMNMNTEAFF.

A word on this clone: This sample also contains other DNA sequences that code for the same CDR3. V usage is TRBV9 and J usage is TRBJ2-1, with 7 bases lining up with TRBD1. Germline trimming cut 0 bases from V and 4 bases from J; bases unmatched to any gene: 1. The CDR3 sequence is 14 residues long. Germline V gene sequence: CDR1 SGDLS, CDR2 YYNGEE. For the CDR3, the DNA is TGTGCCAGCAGCGTAGGGGACAGTTACAATGAGCAGTTCTTC. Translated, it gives CASSVGDSYNEQFF.

CDR3 coding DNA: TGTGCCAGCAGCCCTCAGACAGGTCCCTCTGGGGCCAACGTCCTGACTTTC. The encoded protein is CASSPQTGPSGANVLTF. The J gene is TRBJ2-6, the V gene TRBV7-9, with D possibly matching TRBD1 (6 bases). Trimming pared 5 bases from V and 0 bases from J, leaving 14 bases between. The CDR3 is made up of 17 amino acids. Germline CDR1 SEHNR, CDR2 FQNEAQ (reference sequence).

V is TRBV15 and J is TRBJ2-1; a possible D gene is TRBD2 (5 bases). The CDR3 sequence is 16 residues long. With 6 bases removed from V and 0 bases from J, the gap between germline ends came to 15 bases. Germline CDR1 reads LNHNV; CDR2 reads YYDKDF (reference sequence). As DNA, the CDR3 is TGTGCCACCAGTGTCAGCGGAACCCTCTCCTACAATGAGCAGTTCTTC. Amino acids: CATSVSGTLSYNEQFF. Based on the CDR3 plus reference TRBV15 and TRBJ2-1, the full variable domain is DAMVIQNPRYQVTQFGKPVTLSCSQTLNHNVMYWYQQKSSQAPKLLFHYYDKDFNNEADTPDNFQSRRPNTSFCFLDIRSPGLGDTAMYLCATSVSGTLSYNEQFFGPGTRLTVL.

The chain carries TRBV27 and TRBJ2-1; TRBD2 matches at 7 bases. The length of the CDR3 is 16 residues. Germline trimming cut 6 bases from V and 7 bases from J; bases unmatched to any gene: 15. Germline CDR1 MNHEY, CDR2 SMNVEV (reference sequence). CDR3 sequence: CASSPNGLGFVNEQFF. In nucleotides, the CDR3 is TGTGCCAGCAGCCCGAATGGACTAGGATTCGTGAATGAGCAGTTCTTC.

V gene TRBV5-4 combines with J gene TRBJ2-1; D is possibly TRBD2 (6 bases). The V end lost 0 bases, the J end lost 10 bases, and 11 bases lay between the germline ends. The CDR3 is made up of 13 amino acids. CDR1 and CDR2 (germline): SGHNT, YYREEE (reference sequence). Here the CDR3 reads CASSLAGAREQFF. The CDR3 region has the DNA TGTGCCAGCAGCTTGGCGGGAGCACGCGAGCAGTTCTTC.

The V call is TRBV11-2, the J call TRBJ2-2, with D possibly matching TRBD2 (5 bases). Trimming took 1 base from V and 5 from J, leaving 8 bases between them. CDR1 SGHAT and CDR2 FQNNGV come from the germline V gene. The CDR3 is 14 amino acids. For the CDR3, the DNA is TGTGCCAGCAGCTTAGCATGGACTACCGGGGAGCTGTTTTTT. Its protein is CASSLAWTTGELFF. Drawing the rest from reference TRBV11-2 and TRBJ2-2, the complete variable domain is EAGVAQSPRYKIIEKRQSVAFWCNPISGHATLYWYQQILGQGPKLLIQFQNNGVVDDSQLPKDRFSAERLKGVDSTLKIQPAKLEDSAVYLCASSLAWTTGELFFGEGSRLTVL.

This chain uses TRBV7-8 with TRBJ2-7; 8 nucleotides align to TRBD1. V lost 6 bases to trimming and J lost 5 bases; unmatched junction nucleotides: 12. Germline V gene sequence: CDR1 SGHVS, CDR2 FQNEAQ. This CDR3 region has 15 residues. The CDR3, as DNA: TGTGCCAGCAGTTTCCGGGACAGGTCGAACGACGAGCAGTACTTC. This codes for CASSFRDRSNDEQYF.

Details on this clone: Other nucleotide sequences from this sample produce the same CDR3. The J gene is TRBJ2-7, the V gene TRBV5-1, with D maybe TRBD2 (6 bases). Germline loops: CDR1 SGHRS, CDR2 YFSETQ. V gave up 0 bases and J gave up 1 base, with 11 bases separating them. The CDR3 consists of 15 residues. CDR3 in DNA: TGCGCCAGCAGCTTGGGTACGGGGAGGTCCTACGAGCAGTACTTC. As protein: CASSLGTGRSYEQYF.